Below, 2 T cell receptor beta chains from the same sample are listed, as sequenced in a study of CXCR3 chemokines and chemotherapy response in bladder cancer. TCRdb recomputed calls from the PCR reads with MiXCR, one row per CDR3 protein. The table includes approximately 13,000 distinct CDR3 sequences, roughly 12% detected once. This material was acquired from a patient whose treatment included neoadjuvant chemotherapy. Receptor source: a human donor with bladder cancer that did not respond to neoadjuvant chemotherapy.

This clonotype has a handful of counts. The rearrangement uses TRBV25-1 and TRBJ1-2; a weak D match, TRBD1 (6 bases). CDR1 is MGHDK and CDR2 is SYGVNS in the germline V gene. V lost 7 bases, J lost 4 bases, and 10 bases lay in between. CDR3 length: 12 amino acids. CDR3 in DNA: TGTGCCAGCACAGGGGCTCGCTATGGCTACACCTTC. It codes for CASTGARYGYTF.

In its sample, this clonotype was seen many times. The rearrangement links TRBV6-2 or TRBV6-3 to TRBJ1-1; TRBD1 agrees at 8 bases. CDR1 and CDR2 from the germline V gene are MNHEY and SVGEGT. J was trimmed by 4 bases and V by 8 bases; bases with no gene match: 6. This CDR3 is built from 13 residues. The chain's CDR3 is CASLGQGPTEAFF. The CDR3 DNA is TGTGCCAGCCTCGGACAGGGACCCACTGAAGCTTTCTTT.